This entry lists 8 T cell receptor beta chains sequenced from one sample in a study of blood T cell repertoires in COVID-19. Clones were sequenced by immunoSEQ multiplex PCR, and TCRdb holds only the in-frame ones, with some missing. This table holds 45,000 to 50,000 clones, 75% to 90% found once. The sequenced sample was peripheral blood. The receptors here all came from an elderly woman with COVID-19, enrolled during active disease.

The rearrangement uses TRBV4-2 and TRBJ2-2; D call uncertain. The V and J ends lost 0 bases and 6 bases respectively, with 5 bases between them. Germline V gene sequence: CDR1 LGHNA, CDR2 YNFKEQ. CDR3 length equals 13 residues. CDR3: CASSQDGAGELFF. The CDR3 nucleotides are TGTGCCAGCAGCCAAGATGGAGCCGGGGAGCTGTTTTTT.

The chain couples TRBV7-9 to TRBJ1-2, with TRBD1 matching 9 bases. CDR3 length: 15 residues. Trimming at V came to 1 base and at J to 4 bases, leaving 4 bases not matched to a gene. The germline V gene encodes CDR1 SEHNR and CDR2 FQNEAQ (reference sequence). CDR3 DNA sequence: TGTGCCAGCAGCTTAGGTCCGGGACAGGGCTATGGCTACACCTTC. This translates into CASSLGPGQGYGYTF.

This chain uses TRBV3-1 (or the pseudogene TRBV3-2) with TRBJ2-5; 8 positions agree with TRBD1. CDR1 is LGHDT, CDR2 YNNKEL, per germline (reference sequence). The V and J ends lost 4 bases and 3 bases, in that order; junction bases with no gene match: 10. CDR3 length: 16 amino acids. The CDR3 loop is CASSPRRGPWKETQYF. CDR3 nucleotide sequence: TGTGCCAGCAGCCCCCGCAGGGGGCCCTGGAAAGAGACCCAGTACTTC.

The rearrangement links TRBV27 to TRBJ2-2; TRBD2 aligns across 7 bases. V lost 3 bases to trimming and J lost 0 bases; unmatched junction nucleotides: 4. Germline V lookup: CDR1 MNHEY, CDR2 SMNVEV (reference sequence). This CDR3 is 16 amino acids long. CDR3 nucleotides: TGTGCCAGCAGTTTCCTAGCGGCTTCGAACACCGGGGAGCTGTTTTTT. Its translation: CASSFLAASNTGELFF.

This rearrangement joins TRBV7-2 to TRBJ2-2; 9 bases align to TRBD2. This CDR3 is 15 amino acids long. With 5 bases clipped from V and 8 bases from J, the junction kept 9 bases outside the gene matches. The germline V gene has CDR1 SGHTA and CDR2 FQGNSA. CDR3 sequence (DNA): TGTGCCAGCAGCCTAAGAAGTAGCGGGGGTGGGGAGCTGTTTTTT. Amino acids: CASSLRSSGGGELFF.

This clone was detected once. The chain is built from TRBV28 and TRBJ2-7; TRBD2 agrees at 10 bases. This CDR3 is 15 amino acids long. V shed 6 bases, J shed 3 bases, and the junction held 8 bases outside the gene matches. Germline CDR1 and CDR2: MDHEN and SYDVKM. The CDR3 protein is CASSLAGDAYYEQYF. Here the CDR3 DNA reads TGTGCCAGCAGCCTAGCGGGAGACGCGTACTACGAGCAGTACTTC.

V usage is TRBV11-2 and J usage is TRBJ1-4; the D gene is possibly TRBD1 (5 bases). CDR1 is SGHAT, CDR2 FQNNGV, per germline. The CDR3 sequence is 14 residues long. V was trimmed by 0 bases and J by 8 bases, leaving 10 bases between them. The CDR3 spells CASSLDRVGEKLFF. The CDR3 DNA is TGTGCCAGCAGCTTAGACAGGGTCGGAGAAAAACTGTTTTTT.

The chain links TRBV28 to TRBJ1-2; TRBD1 matches at 10 bases. V shed 6 bases and J 4 bases; nucleotides not matched to a gene: 8. The CDR3 consists of 15 residues. Germline-derived CDR1 and CDR2 are MDHEN and SYDVKM. The CDR3 sequence: CASSPPGQGFYGYTF. CDR3 sequence (DNA): TGTGCCAGCAGCCCACCGGGACAGGGGTTCTATGGCTACACCTTC.